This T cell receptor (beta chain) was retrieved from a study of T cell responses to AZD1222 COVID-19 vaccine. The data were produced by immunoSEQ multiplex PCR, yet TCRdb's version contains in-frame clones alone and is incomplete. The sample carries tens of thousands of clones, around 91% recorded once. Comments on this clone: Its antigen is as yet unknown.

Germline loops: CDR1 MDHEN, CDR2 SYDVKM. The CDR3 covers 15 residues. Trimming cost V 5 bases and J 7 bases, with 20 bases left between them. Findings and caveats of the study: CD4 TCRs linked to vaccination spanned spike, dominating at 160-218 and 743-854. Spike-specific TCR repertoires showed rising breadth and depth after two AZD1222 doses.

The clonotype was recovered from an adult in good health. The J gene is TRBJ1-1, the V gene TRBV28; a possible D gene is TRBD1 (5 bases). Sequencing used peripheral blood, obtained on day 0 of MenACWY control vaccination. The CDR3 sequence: CASSPPAAGRGEAFF. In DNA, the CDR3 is TGTGCCAGCAGTCCCCCTGCGGCAGGGAGGGGTGAAGCTTTCTTT.